The clone carrying this T cell receptor beta chain has only one observation. What it binds is not known. The method was immunoSEQ multiplex PCR; TCRdb's version includes in-frame clones alone and lacks a portion of them. The sample lists some 22,000 clones, 70% to 75% occurring once. This sample is drawn from a study of PD-1 blockade in classical Hodgkin lymphoma. The V gene end was trimmed by 6 bases and the J gene end by 6 bases; junction bases not matched to a gene: 13. The CDR3 has 14 amino acids. Per the germline V gene, CDR1 is SQVTM and CDR2 is ANQGSEA. Time point noted: cycle 4 day 1 (C4D1), after less than 7 weeks of nivolumab. Autologous stem cell transplantation was followed by relapse in every patient, and brentuximab vedotin exposure varied. Study-wide points: Patients newly diagnosed and complete responders had comparable baseline diversity. CD8+ TCR diversity did not rise significantly by C4D1, unlike CD4+.

This specimen was peripheral blood mononuclear cells (PBMCs), taken before the fourth cycle of nivolumab. The receptor was isolated from a human donor with classical Hodgkin lymphoma. The chain couples TRBV29-1 to TRBJ2-7, with 8 bases fitting TRBD1. CDR3 residues: CSVTPGQVSAEQYF. The DNA of the CDR3 is TGCAGCGTCACGCCGGGACAGGTTTCGGCCGAGCAGTACTTC.